The rows below give T cell receptor beta chains drawn from one sample of a study of T-cell memory formation after mild COVID-19. Via MiXCR, TCRdb re-called the 5' RACE reads, giving one row per CDR3 protein. Of 30,000 to 45,000 distinct CDR3 sequences listed, 10% to 12% are singletons. The sample consisted of PBMCs or a T cell subset sorted from them (not recorded which). The receptors shown here come from a man aged 18 to 29 who had mild COVID-19 (a few samples of this study predate the infection). Cell type and time point are not known. Both conserved end residues are part of each CDR3. D genes are given only for firm matches. Rows give clone size only sometimes, using once, few, many, or a class for an expanded clone.

d_call	clone_size	v_call	j_call	cdr3_nt	cdr3_aa
.	many	TRBV5-1	TRBJ2-5	TGCGCCAGCAGCTCGACGGGGGAACCTCAAGAGACCCAGTACTTC	CASSSTGEPQETQYF
.	many	TRBV7-3	TRBJ2-3	TGTGCCAGCAGCTTATACGGGGGGCGCACAGATACGCAGTATTTT	CASSLYGGRTDTQYF
.	.	TRBV20-1	TRBJ1-2	TGCAGTGCGCCCCGGGGGGCTCGGGGTGGCTACACCTTC	CSAPRGARGGYTF
.	many	TRBV6-5	TRBJ2-1	TGTGCCAGCAGCCCCCAGGGTAGCCATGAGCAGTTCTTC	CASSPQGSHEQFF
.	.	TRBV24-1	TRBJ2-3	TGTGCCACCAGTGATTTGTGGGAGGCAGATACGCAGTATTTT	CATSDLWEADTQYF
.	many	TRBV7-2	TRBJ1-1	TGTGCCAGCACCCCCCAACAGAACACTGAAGCTTTCTTT	CASTPQQNTEAFF
TRBD1	many	TRBV2	TRBJ1-4	TGTGCCAGCACTCGCACGACAGGGGGAGAAAAACTGTTTTTT	CASTRTTGGEKLFF
TRBD2	many	TRBV20-1	TRBJ2-3	TGCAGTGCTAGTGGTCGGGGGGGCACAGATACGCAGTATTTT	CSASGRGGTDTQYF
.	many	TRBV7-2	TRBJ2-5	TGTGCCAGCAGCTCCGGATCTTGGGGGCCCTCCCAAAAGACCCAGTACTTC	CASSSGSWGPSQKTQYF
.	many	TRBV7-2	TRBJ2-2	TGTGCCAGCAGCTCATCCAGGAATCCAGGCACCGGGGAGCTGTTTTTT	CASSSSRNPGTGELFF
TRBD2	many	TRBV5-1	TRBJ2-5	TGCGCCAGCAGCCAGCGACTAGCCCAAGAGACCCAGTACTTC	CASSQRLAQETQYF
TRBD2	.	TRBV19	TRBJ2-3	TGTGCCAGTAGTCGGACTAGGTCGAATACGCAGTATTTT	CASSRTRSNTQYF
TRBD2	medium-sized	TRBV7-2	TRBJ2-5	TGTGCCAGCAGCTCCGGGGGGGCCCCAGAGACCCAGTACTTC	CASSSGGAPETQYF
.	many	TRBV4-3	TRBJ2-2	TGCGCCAGCAGCCCACCGGGACGGCACACCGGGGAGCTGTTTTTT	CASSPPGRHTGELFF
.	few	TRBV6-2/TRBV6-3	TRBJ2-7	TGTGCCAGCAGTGAACCCGGGTCCTCCTACGAGCAGTACTTC	CASSEPGSSYEQYF
TRBD1	many	TRBV7-9	TRBJ2-4	TGTGCCAGCAGCACTTTGGGACAGGGCAACATTCAGTACTTC	CASSTLGQGNIQYF
TRBD2	many	TRBV20-1	TRBJ2-3	TGCAGTGCAAGAACCGGGCGGGGGGACACAGATACGCAGTATTTT	CSARTGRGDTDTQYF
.	many	TRBV18	TRBJ2-3	TGTGCCAGCTCACCACACGTAGCAGGAGGGACCACAGATACGCAGTATTTT	CASSPHVAGGTTDTQYF
.	.	TRBV12-3/TRBV12-4	TRBJ2-1	TGTGCCAGCAGTTTCGGCGTCAAGTCCTACAATGAGCAGTTCTTC	CASSFGVKSYNEQFF
.	many	TRBV12-3/TRBV12-4	TRBJ1-1	TGTGCCAGCAGTTTAGGTCTTGTCGCGAACACTGAAGCTTTCTTT	CASSLGLVANTEAFF
TRBD2	many	TRBV6-5	TRBJ2-3	TGTGCCAGCAGCCGCGGGACTAGCGGGGGGCGCACAGATACGCAGTATTTT	CASSRGTSGGRTDTQYF
.	many	TRBV4-3	TRBJ2-5	TGCGCCAGCAGCCAAGCCCCGGAAGAGACCCAGTACTTC	CASSQAPEETQYF
TRBD1	many	TRBV5-1	TRBJ2-1	TGCGCCAGCAGCAAAAATCCGGGACAGGGGATCAATGAGCAGTTCTTC	CASSKNPGQGINEQFF